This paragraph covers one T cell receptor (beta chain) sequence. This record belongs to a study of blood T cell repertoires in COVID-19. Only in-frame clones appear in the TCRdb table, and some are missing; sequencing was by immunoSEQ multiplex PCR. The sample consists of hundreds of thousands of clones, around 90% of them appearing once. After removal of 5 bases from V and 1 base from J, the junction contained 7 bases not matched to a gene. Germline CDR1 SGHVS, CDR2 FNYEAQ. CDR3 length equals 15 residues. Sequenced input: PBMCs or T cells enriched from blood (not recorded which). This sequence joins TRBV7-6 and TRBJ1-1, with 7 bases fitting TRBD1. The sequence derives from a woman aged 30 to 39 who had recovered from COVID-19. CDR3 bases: TGTGCCAGCAGCGCCGGGACAGCGGAGAACACTGAAGCTTTCTTT. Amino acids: CASSAGTAENTEAFF.